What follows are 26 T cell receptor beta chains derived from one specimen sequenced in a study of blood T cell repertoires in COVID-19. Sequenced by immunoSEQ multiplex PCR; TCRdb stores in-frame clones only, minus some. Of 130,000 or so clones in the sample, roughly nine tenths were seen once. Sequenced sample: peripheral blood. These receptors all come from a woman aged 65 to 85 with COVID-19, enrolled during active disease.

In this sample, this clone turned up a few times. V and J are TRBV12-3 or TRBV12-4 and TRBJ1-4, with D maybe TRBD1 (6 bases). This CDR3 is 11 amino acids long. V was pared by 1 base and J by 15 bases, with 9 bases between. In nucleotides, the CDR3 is TGTGCCAGCAGTTTAGGGACAGTGGTGTTTTTT. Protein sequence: CASSLGTVVFF.

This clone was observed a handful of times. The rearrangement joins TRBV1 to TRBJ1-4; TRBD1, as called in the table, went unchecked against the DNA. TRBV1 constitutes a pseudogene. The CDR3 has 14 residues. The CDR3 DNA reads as TGCACCAGCAGCCAGGGACAGGGGAATGAAAAACTGTTTTTT. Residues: CTSSQGQGNEKLFF.

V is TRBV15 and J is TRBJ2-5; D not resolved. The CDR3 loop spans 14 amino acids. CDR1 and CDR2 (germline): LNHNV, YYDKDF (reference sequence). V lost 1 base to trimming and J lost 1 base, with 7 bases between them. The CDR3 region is CATSRAASQETQYF. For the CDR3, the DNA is TGTGCCACCAGCAGAGCCGCCAGCCAAGAGACCCAGTACTTC.

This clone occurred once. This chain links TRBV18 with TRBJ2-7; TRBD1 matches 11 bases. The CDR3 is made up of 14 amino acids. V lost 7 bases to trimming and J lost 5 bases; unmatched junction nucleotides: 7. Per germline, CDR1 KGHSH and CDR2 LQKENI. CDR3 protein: CASFAGTGGHEQYF. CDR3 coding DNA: TGTGCCAGCTTTGCCGGGACAGGGGGACACGAGCAGTACTTC.

The CDR3 bases are TGTGCCAGCAGTGACTCAGCGGGGGGGCCCGGGGAGCTGTTTTTT. Translated: CASSDSAGGPGELFF. This chain uses TRBV6-4 with TRBJ2-2; 10 bases match TRBD2. Germline V gene data show CDR1 as MRHNA and CDR2 as SNTAGT. V shed 0 bases and J 6 bases; nucleotides not matched to a gene: 1. The CDR3 covers 15 residues.

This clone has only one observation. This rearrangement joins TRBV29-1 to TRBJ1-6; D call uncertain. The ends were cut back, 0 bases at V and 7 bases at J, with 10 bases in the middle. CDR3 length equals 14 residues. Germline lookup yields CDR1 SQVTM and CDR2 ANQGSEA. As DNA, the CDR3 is TGCAGCGTTGAAGATGAGGGTAGCAATTCACCCCTCCACTTT. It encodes CSVEDEGSNSPLHF.

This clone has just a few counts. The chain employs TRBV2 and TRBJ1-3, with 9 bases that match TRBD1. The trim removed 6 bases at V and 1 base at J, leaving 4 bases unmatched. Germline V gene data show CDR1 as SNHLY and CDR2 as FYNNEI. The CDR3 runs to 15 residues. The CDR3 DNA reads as TGTGCCAGCAGGCAACAGGGGGCTTCTGGAAACACCATATATTTT. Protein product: CASRQQGASGNTIYF.

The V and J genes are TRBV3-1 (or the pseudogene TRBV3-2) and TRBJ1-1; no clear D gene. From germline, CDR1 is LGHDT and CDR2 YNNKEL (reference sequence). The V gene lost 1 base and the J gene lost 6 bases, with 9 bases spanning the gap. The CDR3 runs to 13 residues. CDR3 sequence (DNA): TGTGCCAGCAGCCAAGGGAGTGGATCTGAAGCTTTCTTT. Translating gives CASSQGSGSEAFF.

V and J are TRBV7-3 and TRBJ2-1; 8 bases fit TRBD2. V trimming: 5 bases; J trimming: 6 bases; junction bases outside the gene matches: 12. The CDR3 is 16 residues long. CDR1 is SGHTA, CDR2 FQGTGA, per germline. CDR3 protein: CASSPPPASGRNEQFF. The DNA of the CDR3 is TGTGCCAGCAGCCCCCCCCCGGCTAGCGGGCGCAATGAGCAGTTCTTC.

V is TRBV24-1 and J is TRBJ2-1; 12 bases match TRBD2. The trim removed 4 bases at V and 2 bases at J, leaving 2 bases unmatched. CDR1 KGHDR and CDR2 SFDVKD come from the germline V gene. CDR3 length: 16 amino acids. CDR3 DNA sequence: TGTGCCACCAGTGACCGACTAGCGGGGGCCTACAATGAGCAGTTCTTC. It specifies CATSDRLAGAYNEQFF.

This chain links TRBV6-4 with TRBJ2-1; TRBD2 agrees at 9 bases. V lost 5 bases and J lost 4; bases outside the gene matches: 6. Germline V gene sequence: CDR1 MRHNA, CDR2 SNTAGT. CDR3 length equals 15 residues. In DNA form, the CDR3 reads TGTGCCAGCAGTATGGATAGCGGGGGTTACAATGAGCAGTTCTTC. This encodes CASSMDSGGYNEQFF.

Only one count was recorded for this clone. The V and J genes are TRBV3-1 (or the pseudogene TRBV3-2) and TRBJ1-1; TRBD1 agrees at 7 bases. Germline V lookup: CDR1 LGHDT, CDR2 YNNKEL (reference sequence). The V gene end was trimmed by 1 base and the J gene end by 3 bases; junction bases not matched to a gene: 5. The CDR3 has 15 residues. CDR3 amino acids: CASSQGPTGDTEAFF. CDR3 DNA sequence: TGTGCCAGCAGCCAAGGCCCCACAGGGGACACTGAAGCTTTCTTT.

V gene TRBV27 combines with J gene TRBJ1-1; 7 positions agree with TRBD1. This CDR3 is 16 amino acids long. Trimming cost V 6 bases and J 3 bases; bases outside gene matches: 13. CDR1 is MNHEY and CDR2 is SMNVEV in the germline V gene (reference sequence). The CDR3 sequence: CASRSGQRGKYTEAFF. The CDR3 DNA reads TGTGCCAGCAGGTCGGGACAGCGGGGGAAGTACACTGAAGCTTTCTTT.

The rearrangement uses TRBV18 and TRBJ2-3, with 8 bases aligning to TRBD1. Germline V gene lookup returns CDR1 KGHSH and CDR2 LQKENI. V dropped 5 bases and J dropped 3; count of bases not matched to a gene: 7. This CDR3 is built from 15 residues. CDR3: CASSLNQGATDTQYF. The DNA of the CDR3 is TGTGCCAGCTCATTGAACCAGGGGGCTACAGATACGCAGTATTTT. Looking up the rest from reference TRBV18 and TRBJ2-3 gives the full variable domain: NAGVMQNPRHLVRRRGQEARLRCSPMKGHSHVYWYRQLPEEGLKFMVYLQKENIIDESGMPKERFSAEFPKEGPSILRIQQVVRGDSAAYFCASSLNQGATDTQYFGPGTRLTVL.

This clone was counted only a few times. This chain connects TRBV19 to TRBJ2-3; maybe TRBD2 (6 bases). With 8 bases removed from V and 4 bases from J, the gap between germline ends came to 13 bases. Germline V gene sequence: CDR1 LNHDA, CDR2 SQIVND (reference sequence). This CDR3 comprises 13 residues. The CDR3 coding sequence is TGTGCCAGTCGCATTACGGGGGCAGATACGCAGTATTTT. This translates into CASRITGADTQYF.

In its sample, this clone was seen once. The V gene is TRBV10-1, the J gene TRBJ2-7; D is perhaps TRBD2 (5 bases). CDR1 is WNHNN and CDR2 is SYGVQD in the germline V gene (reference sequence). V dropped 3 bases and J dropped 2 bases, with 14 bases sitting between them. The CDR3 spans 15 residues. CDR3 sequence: CASSDWTAFPYEQYF. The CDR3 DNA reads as TGCGCCAGCAGTGATTGGACTGCTTTTCCCTACGAGCAGTACTTC.

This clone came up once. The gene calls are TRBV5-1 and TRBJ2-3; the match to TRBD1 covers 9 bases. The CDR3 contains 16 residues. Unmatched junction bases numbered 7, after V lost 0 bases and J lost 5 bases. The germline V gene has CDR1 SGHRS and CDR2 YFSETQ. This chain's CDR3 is CASSLGVDRGGDTQYF. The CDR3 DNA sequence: TGCGCCAGCAGCTTGGGGGTGGACAGGGGAGGAGATACGCAGTATTTT.

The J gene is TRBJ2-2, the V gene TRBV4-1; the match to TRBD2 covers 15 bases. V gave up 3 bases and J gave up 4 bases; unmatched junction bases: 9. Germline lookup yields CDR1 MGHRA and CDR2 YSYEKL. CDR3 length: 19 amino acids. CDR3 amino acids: CASSHPGLAGGPPTGELFF. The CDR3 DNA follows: TGCGCCAGCAGCCATCCCGGACTAGCGGGGGGGCCGCCCACCGGGGAGCTGTTTTTT.

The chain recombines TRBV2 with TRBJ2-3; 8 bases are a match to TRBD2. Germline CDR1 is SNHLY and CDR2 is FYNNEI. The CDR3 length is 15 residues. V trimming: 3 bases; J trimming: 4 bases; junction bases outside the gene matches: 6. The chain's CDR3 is CASSEAGGVADTQYF. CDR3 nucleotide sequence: TGTGCCAGCAGTGAGGCGGGGGGCGTTGCAGATACGCAGTATTTT.

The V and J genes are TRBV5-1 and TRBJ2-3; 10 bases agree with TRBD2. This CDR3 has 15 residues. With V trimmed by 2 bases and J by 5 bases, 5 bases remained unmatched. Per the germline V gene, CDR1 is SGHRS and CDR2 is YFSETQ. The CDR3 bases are TGCGCCAGCAGCTTAGCGGGGGGGCCCATAGATACGCAGTATTTT. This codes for CASSLAGGPIDTQYF.

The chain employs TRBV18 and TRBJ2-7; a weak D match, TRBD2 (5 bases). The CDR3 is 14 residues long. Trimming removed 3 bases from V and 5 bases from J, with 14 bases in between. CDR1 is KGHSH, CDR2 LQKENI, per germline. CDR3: CASSPRVLGDEQYF. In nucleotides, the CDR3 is TGTGCCAGCTCACCTCGGGTGTTGGGAGACGAGCAGTACTTC.

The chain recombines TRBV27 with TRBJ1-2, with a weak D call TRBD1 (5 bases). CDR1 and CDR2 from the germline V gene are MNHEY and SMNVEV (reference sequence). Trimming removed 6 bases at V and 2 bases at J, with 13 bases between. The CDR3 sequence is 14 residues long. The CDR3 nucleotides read TGTGCCAGCAGCGCAGAAAGGACAAACTATGGCTACACCTTC. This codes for CASSAERTNYGYTF.

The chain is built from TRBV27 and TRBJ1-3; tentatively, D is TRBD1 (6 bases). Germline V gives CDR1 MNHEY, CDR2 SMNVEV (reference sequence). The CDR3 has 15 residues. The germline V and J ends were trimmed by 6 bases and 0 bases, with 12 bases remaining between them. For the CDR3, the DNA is TGTGCCAGCAGCTCCGGACAGCTCTCTGGAAACACCATATATTTT. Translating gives CASSSGQLSGNTIYF.

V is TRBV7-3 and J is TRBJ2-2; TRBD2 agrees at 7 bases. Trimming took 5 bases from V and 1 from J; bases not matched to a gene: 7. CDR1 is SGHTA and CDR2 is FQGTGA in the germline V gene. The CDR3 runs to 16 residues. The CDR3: CASSPASGGNTGELFF. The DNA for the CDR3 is TGTGCCAGCAGCCCCGCTAGCGGCGGGAACACCGGGGAGCTGTTTTTT.

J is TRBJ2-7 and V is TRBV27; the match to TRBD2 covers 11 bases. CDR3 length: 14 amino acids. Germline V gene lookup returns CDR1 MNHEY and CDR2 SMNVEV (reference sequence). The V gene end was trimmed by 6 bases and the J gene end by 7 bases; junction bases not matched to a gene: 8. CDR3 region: CASRLSGGAGEQYF. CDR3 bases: TGTGCCAGCAGGCTTAGCGGGGGGGCGGGGGAGCAGTACTTC.

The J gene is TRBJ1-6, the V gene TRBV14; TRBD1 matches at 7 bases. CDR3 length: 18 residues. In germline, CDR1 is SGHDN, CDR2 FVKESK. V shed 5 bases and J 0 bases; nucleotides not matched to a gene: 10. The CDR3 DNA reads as TGTGCCAGCAGCTCGACGGGACAGCCCAGCTCCTATAATTCACCCCTCCACTTT. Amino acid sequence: CASSSTGQPSSYNSPLHF. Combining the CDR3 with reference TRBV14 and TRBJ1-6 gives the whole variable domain EAGVTQFPSHSVIEKGQTVTLRCDPISGHDNLYWYRRVMGKEIKFLLHFVKESKQDESGMPNNRFLAERTGGTYSTLKVQPAELEDSGVYFCASSSTGQPSSYNSPLHFGNGTRLTVT.